This T cell receptor beta chain emerged from a study of shared clonotypes between healthy human individuals. At the level of the study: Each donor's CD8 memory used one plate, CD8 naive two, each CD4 subset three.

Some clones are missing from TCRdb's copy, which holds only in-frame ones; the method was immunoSEQ multiplex PCR. Among 450,000 to 700,000 clones listed, roughly 95% were seen once. Notes on this clone: The same CDR3 also results from other DNA sequences found in this sample.

Naive CD8 cells lacked CD45RO, underwent positive selection for CCR7 and left out terminally differentiated effector memory CD45RA+ cells. The V gene end was trimmed by 5 bases and the J gene end by 4 bases; junction bases not matched to a gene: 7. This CDR3 is built from 15 residues. CDR1 is SGHAT and CDR2 is FQNNGV in the germline V gene. The sequence derives from a woman aged 25-40 years in good health. V usage is TRBV11-2 and J usage is TRBJ2-7, with 11 bases matching TRBD2. Sequenced input: naive CD8+ T cells sorted from blood. CDR3 nucleotide sequence: TGTGCCAGCAGCCTAGGGACTAGCGGACATTACGAGCAGTACTTC. Translation: CASSLGTSGHYEQYF.